One sample yielded the 14 T cell receptor beta chains listed below, sequenced in a study of shared clonotypes between healthy human individuals (dated by TCRdb to about 2020). The library was prepared using the immunoSEQ multiplex PCR assay. TCRdb's version of the immuneACCESS table is confined to in-frame rearrangements and falls short of the full clone set. An unresolved V gene accounts for under half of the shortfall where checked; the remainder is of unknown origin. Across this sample there are about a million clones, with about 70% seen only once. The ten top clones hold over 1.3% of the sample. Sequenced sample: memory CD4+ T cells sorted from blood. This specimen's cell subset or site label, interpreted: CD45RA-negative fraction. The receptors derive from a man between 18 and 35 years old in good health.

CDR3 sequence reads: CASGAAGEQFF. As DNA, the CDR3 is TGCGCCAGCGGGGCCGCCGGCGAGCAGTTCTTC. J is TRBJ2-1 and V is TRBV10-1, with D possibly matching TRBD1 (5 bases). The CDR3 covers 11 residues. The germline V gene encodes CDR1 WNHNN and CDR2 SYGVQD (reference sequence). V was clipped by 8 bases and J by 10 bases, with 12 bases between them.

The chain carries TRBV5-4 and TRBJ2-5; 10 bases are a match to TRBD2. Germline CDR1 is SGHNT and CDR2 is YYREEE (reference sequence). CDR3 length equals 15 residues. V lost 3 bases and J lost 5; bases outside the gene matches: 7. CDR3: CASSSQRGGLETQYF. The CDR3, as DNA: TGTGCCAGCAGCTCACAGCGGGGGGGCCTTGAGACCCAGTACTTC.

This clone was seen only once. A much larger clone differs from this one at a single base, so this may be a read error. The chain has TRBV5-4 and TRBJ1-1; D remains ambiguous. Germline V gene lookup returns CDR1 SGHNT and CDR2 YYREEE (reference sequence). Trimming shortened V by 1 base and J by 0 bases, and 4 bases separated the two germline ends. This CDR3 spans 13 amino acids. CDR3 loop: CASSLSLNTEAFF. The CDR3 region has the DNA TGTGCCAGCAGCTTGAGTTTGAACACTGAAGCTTTCTTT.

The chain recombines TRBV4-1 with TRBJ2-3; D is perhaps TRBD1 (5 bases). CDR1 is MGHRA, CDR2 YSYEKL, per germline. CDR3 length: 16 residues. The V and J ends lost 0 bases and 4 bases respectively, with 14 bases between them. CDR3: CASSQDNRLGSDTQYF. For the CDR3, the DNA is TGCGCCAGCAGCCAAGATAACAGGCTCGGGTCAGATACGCAGTATTTT.

V gene TRBV28 combines with J gene TRBJ1-4; 7 bases are shared with TRBD1. This CDR3 has 15 amino acids. Germline V CDR1 and CDR2: MDHEN, SYDVKM. V gave up 4 bases and J gave up 6 bases; unmatched junction bases: 8. The CDR3 loop is CASSSQDRIDEKLFF. Here the CDR3 DNA reads TGTGCCAGCAGTTCCCAGGACAGGATCGATGAAAAACTGTTTTTT.

The chain links TRBV10-3 to TRBJ2-5, with TRBD1 identical over 7 bases. Trimming at V came to 10 bases and at J to 2 bases, leaving 7 bases not matched to a gene. In germline, CDR1 is ENHRY, CDR2 SYGVKD. The CDR3 spans 13 residues. The CDR3 spells CATRDSAQETQYF. Here the CDR3 DNA reads TGTGCCACCCGGGACAGTGCGCAAGAGACCCAGTACTTC.

This clone was observed a few times. This specimen includes other DNA sequences encoding the same CDR3. The rearrangement links TRBV9 to TRBJ1-1, with a tentative D call TRBD1 (5 bases). Germline V gene data show CDR1 as SGDLS and CDR2 as YYNGEE. Trimming took 1 base from V and 5 from J, leaving 9 bases between them. The CDR3 consists of 13 residues. The CDR3 spells CASSVLGGTEAFF. In DNA, the CDR3 is TGTGCCAGCAGCGTATTGGGGGGAACTGAAGCTTTCTTT.

This clone appeared a few times. V is TRBV6-1 and J is TRBJ2-5; 7 positions match TRBD2. The CDR3 has 15 amino acids. Germline V gene sequence: CDR1 MNHNS, CDR2 SASEGT. Trimming at V came to 0 bases and at J to 4 bases, leaving 5 bases not matched to a gene. The CDR3, as DNA: TGTGCCAGCAGTGAAGCGGGAGGGCCGGGAGAGACCCAGTACTTC. Its translation: CASSEAGGPGETQYF.

This chain connects TRBV30 to TRBJ1-2; D gene uncertain. The CDR3 is 13 residues long. Germline CDR1 reads GTSNPN; CDR2 reads SVGIG (reference sequence). Trimming left V 2 bases short and J 2 bases short, with 9 bases between. As DNA, the CDR3 is TGTGCCTGGAGTACCGACATAAACTATGGCTACACCTTC. Amino acids: CAWSTDINYGYTF.

CDR3 bases: TGTGCCAGCAGTTCACAGGGTTCCAAAAACATTCAGTACTTC. As protein: CASSSQGSKNIQYF. V is TRBV28 and J is TRBJ2-4, with D tentatively TRBD1 (6 bases). The CDR3 has 14 amino acids. V was trimmed by 4 bases and J by 2 bases, leaving 9 bases between them. Germline lookup yields CDR1 MDHEN and CDR2 SYDVKM.

This clone came up once. This chain links TRBV7-2 with TRBJ2-7, with TRBD2 matching over 8 bases. CDR3 size: 15 residues. J gave up 2 bases and V 6 bases, and 9 bases lay outside the gene matches. Germline lookup yields CDR1 SGHTA and CDR2 FQGNSA. CDR3 DNA sequence: TGTGCCAGCAGTCAAGCCGGGGGGGGCCCCTACGAGCAGTACTTC. Protein: CASSQAGGGPYEQYF.

The chain employs TRBV30 and TRBJ2-3; D might be TRBD1 or TRBD2, each matching 6 bases. Germline V gene sequence: CDR1 GTSNPN, CDR2 SVGIG (reference sequence). This CDR3 spans 14 amino acids. The V and J ends lost 4 bases and 2 bases respectively, with 13 bases between them. The CDR3, as DNA: TGTGCCTGGAACTGGGGGGCCTACACAGATACGCAGTATTTT. Translation gives CAWNWGAYTDTQYF.

This rearrangement joins TRBV30 to TRBJ2-5; no clear D. The CDR3 runs to 13 residues. The germline V and J ends were trimmed by 4 bases and 3 bases, with 12 bases remaining between them. Germline CDR1 GTSNPN, CDR2 SVGIG (reference sequence). The CDR3 protein is CAWTTGKEETQYF. CDR3 DNA: TGTGCCTGGACGACTGGGAAGGAAGAGACCCAGTACTTC.

Many counts were recorded for this clone. The J gene is TRBJ1-3, the V gene TRBV28; 8 bases map to TRBD1. Trimming at V came to 7 bases and at J to 0 bases, leaving 5 bases not matched to a gene. The CDR3 has 15 residues. Germline V gives CDR1 MDHEN, CDR2 SYDVKM. For the CDR3, the DNA is TGTGCCAGCATAGGACAGGGAAGCTCTGGAAACACCATATATTTT. Translated, it gives CASIGQGSSGNTIYF.